The clone carrying this T cell receptor beta chain was picked up a small number of times. This sample stems from a study of identical twins. Each CDR3 protein is one row after TCRdb ran MiXCR on the 5' RACE reads. Among roughly 240,000 distinct CDR3 sequences, roughly 7.5% were seen once, and the ten largest hold more than 5%. This CDR3 is built from 14 residues. From germline, CDR1 is MNHNS and CDR2 SASEGT. V was shortened by 6 bases and J by 0 bases, with 11 bases between the two germline ends. These data also featured in a second study, about yellow fever vaccine responses in identical twins.

The chain joins TRBV6-1 to TRBJ1-1; D gene unclear. The source is a young woman in good health. The sample comprised CD8+ T cells sorted from blood. The CDR3 protein is CASSLVAVNTEAFF. The CDR3 DNA reads as TGTGCCAGCAGCCTGGTGGCAGTGAACACTGAAGCTTTCTTT.